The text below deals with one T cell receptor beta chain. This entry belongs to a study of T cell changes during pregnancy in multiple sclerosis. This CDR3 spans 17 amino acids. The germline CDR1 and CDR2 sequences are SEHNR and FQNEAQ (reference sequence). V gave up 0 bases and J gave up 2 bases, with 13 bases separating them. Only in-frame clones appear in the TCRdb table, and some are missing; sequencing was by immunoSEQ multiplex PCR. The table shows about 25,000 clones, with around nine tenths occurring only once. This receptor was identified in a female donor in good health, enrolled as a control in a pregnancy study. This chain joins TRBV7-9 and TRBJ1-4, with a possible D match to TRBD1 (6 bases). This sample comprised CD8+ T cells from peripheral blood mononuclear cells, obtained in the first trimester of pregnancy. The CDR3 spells CASSLALRGFTNEKLFF. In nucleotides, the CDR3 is TGTGCCAGCAGCTTAGCGCTCAGGGGCTTCACTAATGAAAAACTGTTTTTT.